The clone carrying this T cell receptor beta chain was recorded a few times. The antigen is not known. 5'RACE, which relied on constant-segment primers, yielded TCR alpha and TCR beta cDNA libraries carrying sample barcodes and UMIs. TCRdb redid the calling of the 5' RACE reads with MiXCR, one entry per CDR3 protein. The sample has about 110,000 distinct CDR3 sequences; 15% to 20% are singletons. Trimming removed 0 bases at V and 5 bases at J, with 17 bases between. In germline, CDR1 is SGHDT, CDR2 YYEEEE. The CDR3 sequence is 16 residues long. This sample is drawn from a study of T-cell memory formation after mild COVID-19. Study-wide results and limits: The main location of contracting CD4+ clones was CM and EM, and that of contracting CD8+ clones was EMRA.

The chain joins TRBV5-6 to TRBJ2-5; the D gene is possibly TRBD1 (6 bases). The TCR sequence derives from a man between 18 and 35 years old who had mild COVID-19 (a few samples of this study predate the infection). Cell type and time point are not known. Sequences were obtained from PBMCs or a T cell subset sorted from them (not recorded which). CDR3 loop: CASSLGGNRVAETQYF. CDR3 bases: TGTGCCAGCAGCTTGGGAGGGAACAGGGTAGCGGAGACCCAGTACTTC.